This T cell receptor (beta chain) is drawn from a study of regulatory T cells in long-lasting Graves disease. This clonotype is a singleton in its sample. With a much larger clone just one base away, this may be a read error. This CDR3 contains 11 residues. Germline values: CDR1 GTSNPN, CDR2 SVGIG (reference sequence). Specified time point: persistent/refractory GD, antithyroid drugs over 5 years with positive TRAb. TCR sequences were obtained from RNA taken from PBMCs. Both iRepertoire HTBI primers and Arm-PCR of CDR3 regions were used to build the TCR beta libraries. MiXCR, applied by TCRdb to the multiplex PCR reads, yields one record per CDR3 protein. Of under 450,000 distinct CDR3 sequences in the sample, 23% were seen once.

The TCR was taken from a female donor with Graves disease. The source material was peripheral blood mononuclear cells (PBMCs), sampled when the disease was refractory, from a patient treated with antithyroid drugs. The chain carries TRBV30 and TRBJ2-2, with D possibly being TRBD1 or TRBD2 (5 bases each). CDR3 coding DNA: TGTGCCACCCAAGGGACCGGGGAGCCGTTTTTT. Protein product: CATQGTGEPFF.